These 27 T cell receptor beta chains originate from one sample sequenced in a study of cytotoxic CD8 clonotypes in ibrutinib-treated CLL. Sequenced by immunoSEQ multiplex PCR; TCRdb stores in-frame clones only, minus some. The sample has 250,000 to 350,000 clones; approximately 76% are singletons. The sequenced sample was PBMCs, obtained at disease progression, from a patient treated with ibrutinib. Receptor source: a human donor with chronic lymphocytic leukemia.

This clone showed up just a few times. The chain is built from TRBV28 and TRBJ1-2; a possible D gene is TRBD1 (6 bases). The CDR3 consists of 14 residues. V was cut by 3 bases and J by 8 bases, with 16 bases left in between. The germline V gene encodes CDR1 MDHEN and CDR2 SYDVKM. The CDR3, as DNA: TGTGCCAGCAGTTTCGGTCAGGGGTGGATAGGCTACACCTTC. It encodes CASSFGQGWIGYTF.

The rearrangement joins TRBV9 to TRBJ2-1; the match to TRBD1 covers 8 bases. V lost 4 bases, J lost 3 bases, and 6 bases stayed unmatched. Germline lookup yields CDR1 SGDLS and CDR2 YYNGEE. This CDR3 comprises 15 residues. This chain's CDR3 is CASSSRQGRYNEQFF. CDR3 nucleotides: TGTGCCAGCAGCTCTCGACAGGGGCGCTACAATGAGCAGTTCTTC.

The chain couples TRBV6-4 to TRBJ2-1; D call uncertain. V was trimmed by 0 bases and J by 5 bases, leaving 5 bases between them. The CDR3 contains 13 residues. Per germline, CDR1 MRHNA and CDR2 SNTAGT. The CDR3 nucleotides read TGTGCCAGCAGTGACTCCTGGAACAATGAGCAGTTCTTC. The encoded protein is CASSDSWNNEQFF.

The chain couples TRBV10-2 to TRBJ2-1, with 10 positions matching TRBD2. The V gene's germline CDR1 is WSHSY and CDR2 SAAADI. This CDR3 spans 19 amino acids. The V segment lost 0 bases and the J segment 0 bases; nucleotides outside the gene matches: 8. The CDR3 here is CASSESFSGLAHSYNEQFF. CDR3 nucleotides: TGCGCCAGCAGTGAGTCGTTTTCGGGACTAGCGCACTCCTACAATGAGCAGTTCTTC.

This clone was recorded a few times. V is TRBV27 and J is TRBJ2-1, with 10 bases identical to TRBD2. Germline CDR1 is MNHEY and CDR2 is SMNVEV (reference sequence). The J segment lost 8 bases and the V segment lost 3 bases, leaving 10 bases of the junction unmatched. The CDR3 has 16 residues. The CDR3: CASSFPAGGSRDEQFF. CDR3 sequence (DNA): TGTGCCAGCAGTTTCCCAGCGGGAGGGAGTAGGGATGAGCAGTTCTTC.

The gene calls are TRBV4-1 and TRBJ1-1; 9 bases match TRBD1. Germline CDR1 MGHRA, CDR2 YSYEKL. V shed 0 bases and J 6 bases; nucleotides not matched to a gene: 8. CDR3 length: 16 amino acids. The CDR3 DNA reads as TGCGCCAGCAGCCAAGACCCCGGACAGGGGATCCCTGAAGCTTTCTTT. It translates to CASSQDPGQGIPEAFF.

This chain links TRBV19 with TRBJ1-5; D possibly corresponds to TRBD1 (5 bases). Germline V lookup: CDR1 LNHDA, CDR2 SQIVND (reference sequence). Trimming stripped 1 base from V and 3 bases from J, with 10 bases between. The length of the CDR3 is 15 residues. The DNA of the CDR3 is TGTGCCAGTAGTATAGGGCGACAGATCAATCAGCCCCAGCATTTT. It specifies CASSIGRQINQPQHF.

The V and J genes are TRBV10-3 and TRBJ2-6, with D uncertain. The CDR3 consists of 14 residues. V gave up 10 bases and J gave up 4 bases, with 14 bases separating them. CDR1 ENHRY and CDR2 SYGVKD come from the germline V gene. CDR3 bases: TGTGCCACCAAACCGGGTGCCGGGGCCAACGTCCTGACTTTC. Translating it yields CATKPGAGANVLTF.

In nucleotides, the CDR3 is TGTGCCAGCAGCCAAGGACTAGCGGGAGACAATGAGCAGTTCTTC. This gives the protein CASSQGLAGDNEQFF. The rearrangement links TRBV4-2 to TRBJ2-1; 12 nucleotides line up with TRBD2. This CDR3 comprises 15 residues. V lost 1 base and J lost 5; bases outside the gene matches: 0. Germline V lookup: CDR1 LGHNA, CDR2 YNFKEQ.

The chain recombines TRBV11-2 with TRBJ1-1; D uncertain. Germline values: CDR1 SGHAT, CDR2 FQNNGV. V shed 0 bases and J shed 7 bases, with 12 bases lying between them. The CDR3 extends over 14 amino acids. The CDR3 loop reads CASSLDLWGDEAFF. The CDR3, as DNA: TGTGCCAGCAGCTTAGATCTTTGGGGAGATGAAGCTTTCTTT.

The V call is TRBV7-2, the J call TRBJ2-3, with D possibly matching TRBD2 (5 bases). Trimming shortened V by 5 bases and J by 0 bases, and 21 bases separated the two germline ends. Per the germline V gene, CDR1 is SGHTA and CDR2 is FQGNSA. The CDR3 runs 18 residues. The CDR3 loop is CASSRAPKISGSTDTQYF. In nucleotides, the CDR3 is TGTGCCAGCAGCAGAGCCCCAAAGATCAGCGGTAGCACAGATACGCAGTATTTT.

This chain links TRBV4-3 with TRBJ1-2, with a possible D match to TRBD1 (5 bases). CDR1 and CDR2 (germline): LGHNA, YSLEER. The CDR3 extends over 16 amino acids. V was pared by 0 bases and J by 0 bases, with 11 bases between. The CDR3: CASSQDSRESNYGYTF. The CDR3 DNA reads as TGCGCCAGCAGCCAAGATAGCAGGGAATCTAACTATGGCTACACCTTC.

In DNA form, the CDR3 reads TGTGCCAGCAGCGTAGAGGGTGGGGACACTAATGAAAAACTGTTTTTT. Its protein is CASSVEGGDTNEKLFF. This chain links TRBV9 with TRBJ1-4, with D possibly TRBD1 on 5 matching bases. Trimming removed 0 bases at V and 2 bases at J, with 11 bases between. The V gene's germline CDR1 is SGDLS and CDR2 YYNGEE. This CDR3 contains 16 residues.

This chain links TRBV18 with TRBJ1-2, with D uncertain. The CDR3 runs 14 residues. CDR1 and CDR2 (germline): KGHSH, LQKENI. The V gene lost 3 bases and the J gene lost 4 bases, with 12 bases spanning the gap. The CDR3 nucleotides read TGTGCCAGCTCACCCGAACGGCGTCCCTATGGCTACACCTTC. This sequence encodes CASSPERRPYGYTF. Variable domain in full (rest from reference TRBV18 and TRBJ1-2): NAGVMQNPRHLVRRRGQEARLRCSPMKGHSHVYWYRQLPEEGLKFMVYLQKENIIDESGMPKERFSAEFPKEGPSILRIQQVVRGDSAAYFCASSPERRPYGYTFGSGTRLTVV.

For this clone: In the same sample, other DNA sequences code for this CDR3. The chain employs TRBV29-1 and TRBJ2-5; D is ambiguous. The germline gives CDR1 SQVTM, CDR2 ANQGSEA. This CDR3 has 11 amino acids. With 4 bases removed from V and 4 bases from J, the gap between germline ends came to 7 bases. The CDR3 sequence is CSVVRAETQYF. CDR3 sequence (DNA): TGCAGCGTTGTTAGGGCAGAGACCCAGTACTTC.

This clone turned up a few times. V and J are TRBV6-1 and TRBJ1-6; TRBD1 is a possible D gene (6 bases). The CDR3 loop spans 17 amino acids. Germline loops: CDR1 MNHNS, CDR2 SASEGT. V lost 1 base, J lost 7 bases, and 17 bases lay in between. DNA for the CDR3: TGTGCCAGCAGTGAAGAGGGACACAGGGCGGACAATTCACCCCTCCACTTT. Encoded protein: CASSEEGHRADNSPLHF.

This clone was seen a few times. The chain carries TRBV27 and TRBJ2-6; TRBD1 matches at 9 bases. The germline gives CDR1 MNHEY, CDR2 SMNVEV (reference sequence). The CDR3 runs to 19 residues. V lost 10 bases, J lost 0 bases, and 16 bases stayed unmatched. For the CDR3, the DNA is TGTGCCACCAGCACACGACAGGGGGTGAACCTCTCTGGGGCCAACGTCCTGACTTTC. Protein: CATSTRQGVNLSGANVLTF.

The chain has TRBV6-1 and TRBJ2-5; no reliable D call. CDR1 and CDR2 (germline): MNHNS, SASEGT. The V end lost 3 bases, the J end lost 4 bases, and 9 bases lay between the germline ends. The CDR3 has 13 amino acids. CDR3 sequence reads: CASSEARLETQYF. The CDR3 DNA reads TGTGCCAGCAGTGAGGCCAGGCTAGAGACCCAGTACTTC.

The CDR3 nucleotides read TGTGCCAGCAGCTTAGGGGGTGACCCGGGCGAGCAGTACTTC. Amino acids: CASSLGGDPGEQYF. This chain connects TRBV7-6 to TRBJ2-7; D gene uncertain. This CDR3 comprises 14 residues. In germline, CDR1 is SGHVS, CDR2 FNYEAQ. V lost 1 base and J lost 6, with 13 bases in between.

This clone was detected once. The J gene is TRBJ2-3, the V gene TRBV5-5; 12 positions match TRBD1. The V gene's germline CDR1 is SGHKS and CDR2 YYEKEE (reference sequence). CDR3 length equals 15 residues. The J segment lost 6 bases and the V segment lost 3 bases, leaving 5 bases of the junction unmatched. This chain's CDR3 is CASSYPGQGADTQYF. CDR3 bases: TGTGCCAGCAGCTACCCGGGACAGGGGGCGGATACGCAGTATTTT.

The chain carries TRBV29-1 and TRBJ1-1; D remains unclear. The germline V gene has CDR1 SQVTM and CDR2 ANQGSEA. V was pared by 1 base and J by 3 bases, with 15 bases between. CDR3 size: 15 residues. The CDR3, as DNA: TGCAGCGTTGAAGCCCTTGGATTGGGGTACACTGAAGCTTTCTTT. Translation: CSVEALGLGYTEAFF.

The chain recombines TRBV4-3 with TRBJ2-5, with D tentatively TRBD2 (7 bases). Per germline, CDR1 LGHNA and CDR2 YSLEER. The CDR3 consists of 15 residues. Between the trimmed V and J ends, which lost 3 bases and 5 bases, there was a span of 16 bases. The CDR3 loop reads CASSHDEGGRETQYF. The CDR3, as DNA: TGCGCCAGCAGCCATGATGAGGGGGGGAGGGAGACCCAGTACTTC.

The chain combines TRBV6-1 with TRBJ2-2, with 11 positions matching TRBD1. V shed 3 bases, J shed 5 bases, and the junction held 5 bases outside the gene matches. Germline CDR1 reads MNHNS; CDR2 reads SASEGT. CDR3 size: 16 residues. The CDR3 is CASSEDRGRLTGELFF. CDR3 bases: TGTGCCAGCAGTGAGGACAGGGGGCGACTGACCGGGGAGCTGTTTTTT.

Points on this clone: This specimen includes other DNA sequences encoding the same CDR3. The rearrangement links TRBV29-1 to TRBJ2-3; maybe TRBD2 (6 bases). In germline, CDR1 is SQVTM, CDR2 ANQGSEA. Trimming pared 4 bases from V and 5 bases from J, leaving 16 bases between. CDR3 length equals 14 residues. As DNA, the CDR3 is TGCAGCGTTGTATCCGGGGGTCTAGGAGATACGCAGTATTTT. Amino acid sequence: CSVVSGGLGDTQYF.

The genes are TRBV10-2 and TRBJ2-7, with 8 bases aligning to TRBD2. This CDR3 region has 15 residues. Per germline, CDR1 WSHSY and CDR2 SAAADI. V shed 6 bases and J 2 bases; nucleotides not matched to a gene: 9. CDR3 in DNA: TGCGCCAGCAGAAGAATCGGGGGGGAGACCTACGAGCAGTACTTC. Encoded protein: CASRRIGGETYEQYF.

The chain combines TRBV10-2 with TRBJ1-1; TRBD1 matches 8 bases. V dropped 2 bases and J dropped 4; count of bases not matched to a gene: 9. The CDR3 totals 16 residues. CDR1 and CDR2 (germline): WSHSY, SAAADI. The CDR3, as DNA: TGCGCCAGCAGTGAGAGAGGGGGGACAGGCGGCACTGAAGCTTTCTTT. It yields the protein CASSERGGTGGTEAFF.

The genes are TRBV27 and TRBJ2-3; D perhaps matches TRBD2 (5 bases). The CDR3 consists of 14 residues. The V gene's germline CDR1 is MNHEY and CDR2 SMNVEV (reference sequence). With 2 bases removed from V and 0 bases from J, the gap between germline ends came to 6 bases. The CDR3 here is CASSLGLSTDTQYF. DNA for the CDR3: TGTGCCAGCAGTTTAGGACTGAGCACAGATACGCAGTATTTT.